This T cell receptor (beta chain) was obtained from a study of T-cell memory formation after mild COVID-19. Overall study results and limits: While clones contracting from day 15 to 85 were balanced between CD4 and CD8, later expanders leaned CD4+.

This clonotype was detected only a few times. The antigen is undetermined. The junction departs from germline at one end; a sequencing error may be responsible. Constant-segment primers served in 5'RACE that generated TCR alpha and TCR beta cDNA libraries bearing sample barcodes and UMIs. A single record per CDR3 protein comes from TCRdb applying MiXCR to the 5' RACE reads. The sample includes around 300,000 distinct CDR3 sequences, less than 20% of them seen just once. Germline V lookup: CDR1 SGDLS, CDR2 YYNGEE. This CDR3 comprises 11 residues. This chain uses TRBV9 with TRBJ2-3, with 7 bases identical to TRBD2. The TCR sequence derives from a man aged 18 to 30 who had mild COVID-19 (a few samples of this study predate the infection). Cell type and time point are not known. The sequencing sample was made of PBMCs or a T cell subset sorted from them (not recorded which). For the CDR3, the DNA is TGTGCCAGCAGCCAACGGCGGGGGAGGCATTTT. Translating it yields CASSQRRGRHF.